This T cell receptor beta chain was sequenced in a study of T cells after yellow fever vaccination. CDR3 length: 15 residues. With 3 bases clipped from V and 5 bases from J, the junction kept 8 bases outside the gene matches. The germline V gene has CDR1 KGHDR and CDR2 SFDVKD. TCRdb itself ran the 5' RACE reads through MiXCR, one entry per CDR3 protein. The sample carries about 320,000 distinct CDR3 sequences, around 10% recorded once. Sequences were derived from CD4+ T cells sorted from PBMCs, sampled 45 days after the yellow fever booster vaccination. The TCR was taken from a man aged 18 to 29 who received the YFV17D yellow fever vaccine. V is TRBV24-1 and J is TRBJ1-1; 7 bases agree with TRBD1. This chain's CDR3 is CATSDPGGGSTEAFF. The CDR3 DNA reads TGTGCCACCAGTGATCCAGGGGGGGGAAGTACTGAAGCTTTCTTT.